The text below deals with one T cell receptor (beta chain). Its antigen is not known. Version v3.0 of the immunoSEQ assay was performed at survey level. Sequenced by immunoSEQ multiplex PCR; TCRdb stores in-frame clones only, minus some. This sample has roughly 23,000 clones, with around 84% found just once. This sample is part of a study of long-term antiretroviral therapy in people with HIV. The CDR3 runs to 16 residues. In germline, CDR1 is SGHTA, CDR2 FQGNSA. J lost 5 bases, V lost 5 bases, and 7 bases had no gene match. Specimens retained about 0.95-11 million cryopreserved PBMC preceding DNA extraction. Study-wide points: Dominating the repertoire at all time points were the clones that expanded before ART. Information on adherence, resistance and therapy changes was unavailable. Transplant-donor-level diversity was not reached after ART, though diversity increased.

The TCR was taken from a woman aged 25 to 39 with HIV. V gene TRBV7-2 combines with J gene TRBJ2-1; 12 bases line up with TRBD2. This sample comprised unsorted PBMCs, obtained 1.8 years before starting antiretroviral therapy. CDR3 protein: CASSTRLAGAHNEQFF. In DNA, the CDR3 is TGTGCCAGCAGCACCCGACTAGCGGGGGCGCACAATGAGCAGTTCTTC.